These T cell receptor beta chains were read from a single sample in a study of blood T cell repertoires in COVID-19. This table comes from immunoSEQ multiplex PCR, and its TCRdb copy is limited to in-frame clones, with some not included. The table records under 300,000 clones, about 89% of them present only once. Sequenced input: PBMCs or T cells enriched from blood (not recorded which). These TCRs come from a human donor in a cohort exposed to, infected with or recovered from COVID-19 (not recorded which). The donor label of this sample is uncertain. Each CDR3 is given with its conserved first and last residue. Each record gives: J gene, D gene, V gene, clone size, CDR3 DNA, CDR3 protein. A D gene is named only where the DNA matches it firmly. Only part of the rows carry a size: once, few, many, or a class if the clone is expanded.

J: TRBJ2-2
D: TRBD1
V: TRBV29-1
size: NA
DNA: TGCAGCGTCCGGGACAGGGTAAATGCCGGGGAGCTGTTTTTT
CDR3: CSVRDRVNAGELFF

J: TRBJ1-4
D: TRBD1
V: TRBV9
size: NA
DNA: TGTGCCAGCAGCGTAGCTGGGACAGGGGGGGGAAAACTGTTTTTT
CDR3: CASSVAGTGGGKLFF

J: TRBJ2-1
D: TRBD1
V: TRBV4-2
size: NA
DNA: TGTGCCAGCAGCCAAGAGGGACAGGGGGGGGATGAGCAGTTCTTC
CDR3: CASSQEGQGGDEQFF

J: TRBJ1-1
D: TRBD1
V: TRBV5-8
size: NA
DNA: TGTGCCAGCAGCCCAGGCAGGGGGTCTACTGAAGCTTTCTTT
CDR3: CASSPGRGSTEAFF

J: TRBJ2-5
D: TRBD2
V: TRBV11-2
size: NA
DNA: TGTGCCAGCAGCCTTGATGAAGAGGGACTAGCGAGAGAGACCCAGTACTTC
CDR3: CASSLDEEGLARETQYF

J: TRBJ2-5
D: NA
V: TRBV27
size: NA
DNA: TGTGCCAGCAGTGGACACCACCTCCAAGAGACCCAGTACTTC
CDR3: CASSGHHLQETQYF

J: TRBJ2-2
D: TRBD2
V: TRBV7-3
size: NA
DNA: TGTGCCAGCAGTTCAGCGGGACTCACTCGCACCGGGGAGCTGTTTTTT
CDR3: CASSSAGLTRTGELFF

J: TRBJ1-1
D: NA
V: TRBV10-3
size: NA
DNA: TGTGCCATCAGTGCAGGGGTTCCCGGGGCTTTCTTT
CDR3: CAISAGVPGAFF

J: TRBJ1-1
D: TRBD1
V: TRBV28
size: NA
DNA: TGTGCCAGCAGTTTACCCCTCGGACAGGGCGGGAACACTGAAGCTTTCTTT
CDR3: CASSLPLGQGGNTEAFF

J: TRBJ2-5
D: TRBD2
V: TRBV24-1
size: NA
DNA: TGTGCCACCAGCGCCATAGGACTAGCGGGGGGGCGGGAGACCCAGTACTTC
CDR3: CATSAIGLAGGRETQYF

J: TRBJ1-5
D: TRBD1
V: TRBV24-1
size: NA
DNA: TGTGCCACCAGTGACCCCGCGGACAGGGGCAGCAATCAGCCCCAGCATTTT
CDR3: CATSDPADRGSNQPQHF

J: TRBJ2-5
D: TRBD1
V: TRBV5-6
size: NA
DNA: TGTGCCAGCAGCTCCTTAGACAGGGGGCGAGAGACCCAGTACTTC
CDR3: CASSSLDRGRETQYF

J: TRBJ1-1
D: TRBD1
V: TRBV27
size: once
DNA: TGTGCCAGCAGGGGACAGGGGGACACTGAAGCTTTCTTT
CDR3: CASRGQGDTEAFF

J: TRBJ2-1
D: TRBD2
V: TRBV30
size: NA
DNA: TGTGCCTGGAGTCTTCGGACTAGCGGGGGATCTAATGAGCAGTTCTTC
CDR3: CAWSLRTSGGSNEQFF

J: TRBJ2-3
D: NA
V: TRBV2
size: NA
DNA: TGTGCCAGCAGTGAAGCTCCGGGGTCGGTGACGCAGTATTTT
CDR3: CASSEAPGSVTQYF

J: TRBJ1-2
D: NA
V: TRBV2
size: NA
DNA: TGTGCCACCGGTCCAACAGTTAACTATGGCTACACCTTC
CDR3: CATGPTVNYGYTF

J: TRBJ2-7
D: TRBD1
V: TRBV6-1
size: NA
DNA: TGTGCCAGCAGTGACCCGCCCCCGACAGGGGCGCTCCACGAGCAGTACTTC
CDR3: CASSDPPPTGALHEQYF

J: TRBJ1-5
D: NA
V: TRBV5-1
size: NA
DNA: TGCGCCAGCAGTAGGGACGGGGGGAAGCCCCAGCATTTT
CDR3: CASSRDGGKPQHF

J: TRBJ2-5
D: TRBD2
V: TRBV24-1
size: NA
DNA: TGTGCCACCAGTGATCATCCTAGCGGGGGGTCGGGAGAGACCCAGTACTTC
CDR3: CATSDHPSGGSGETQYF

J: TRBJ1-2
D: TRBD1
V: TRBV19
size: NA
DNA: TGTGCCAGTAGTTCGATCACATTCGGACAGGGAATCTATGGCTACACCTTC
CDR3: CASSSITFGQGIYGYTF

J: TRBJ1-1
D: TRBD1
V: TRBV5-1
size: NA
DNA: TGCGCCAGCAGCTCAGGACAGGGGTCCACTGAAGCTTTCTTT
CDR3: CASSSGQGSTEAFF

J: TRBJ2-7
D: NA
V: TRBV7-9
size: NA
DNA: TGTGCCAGCAGCTTTCCATCAGGGCCCTACGAGCAGTACTTC
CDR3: CASSFPSGPYEQYF

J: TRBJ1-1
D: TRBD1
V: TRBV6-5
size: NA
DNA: TGTGCCAGCAGTTTCGGACAGGGGGTCGCTGAAGCTTTCTTT
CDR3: CASSFGQGVAEAFF

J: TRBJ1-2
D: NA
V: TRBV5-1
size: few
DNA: TGCGCCAGCAGCTTGGGCAGAAACTATGGCTACACCTTC
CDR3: CASSLGRNYGYTF

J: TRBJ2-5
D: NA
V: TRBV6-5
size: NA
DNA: TGTGCCAGCAGTTCACTTTCGGGACATCAAGAGACCCAGTACTTC
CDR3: CASSSLSGHQETQYF

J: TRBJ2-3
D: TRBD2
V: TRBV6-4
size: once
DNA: TGTGCCAGCAGTGACTCTTACGGGGGGGGTCGTGATACGCAGTATTTT
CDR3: CASSDSYGGGRDTQYF

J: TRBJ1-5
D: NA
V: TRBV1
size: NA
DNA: TGCGGAGACAGCCGGAACTCTAATCAGCCCCAGCATTTT
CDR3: CGDSRNSNQPQHF

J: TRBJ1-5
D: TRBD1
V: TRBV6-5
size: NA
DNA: TGTGCCGGACGGGGACAGCTAGATCAGCCCCAGCATTTT
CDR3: CAGRGQLDQPQHF

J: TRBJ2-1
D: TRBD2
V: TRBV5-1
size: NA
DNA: TGCGCCAGCAGCTTGGCCTCTTTCGCGGGGGACTACAATGAGCAGTTCTTC
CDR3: CASSLASFAGDYNEQFF

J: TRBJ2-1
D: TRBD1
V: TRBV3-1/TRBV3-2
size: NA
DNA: TGTGCCAGCAGCCAAGGACAGGGAGTTTACAATGAGCAGTTCTTC
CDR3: CASSQGQGVYNEQFF

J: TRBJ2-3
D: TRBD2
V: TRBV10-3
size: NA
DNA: TGTGCCATCAGGGGGACTAGCCCAGATACGCAGTATTTT
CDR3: CAIRGTSPDTQYF

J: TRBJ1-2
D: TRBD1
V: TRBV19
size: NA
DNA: TGTGCCAGTAGTGCCGGGACAGGAAATCGCTATGGCTACACCTTC
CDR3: CASSAGTGNRYGYTF

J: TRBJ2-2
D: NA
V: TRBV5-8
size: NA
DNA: TGTGCCAGCAGCTTGTTAGGGGGATTCGACACCGGGGAGCTGTTTTTT
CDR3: CASSLLGGFDTGELFF

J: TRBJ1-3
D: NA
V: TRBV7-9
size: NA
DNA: TGTGCCAGCAGCTTAATTACTCCCGCCTCTGGAAACACCATATATTTT
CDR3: CASSLITPASGNTIYF

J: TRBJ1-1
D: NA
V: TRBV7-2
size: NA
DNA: TGTGCCAGCAGCCCCGGGGGGACGAACACTGAAGCTTTCTTT
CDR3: CASSPGGTNTEAFF

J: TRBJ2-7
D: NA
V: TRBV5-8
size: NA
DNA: TGTGCCAGCAGCTTCCAATCGGGACTCCCGAGCTCCTACGAGCAGTACTTC
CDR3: CASSFQSGLPSSYEQYF